Each of the 13 T cell receptor beta chains below was sequenced from the same sample in a study of CD8+CD57+ T cells in acquired aplastic anemia. Genomic DNA, the template, was used for profiling of the TCR beta VDJ and CDR3. TCRdb used MiXCR to reprocess the reads, holding one entry per CDR3 protein. The sample lists hundreds of thousands of distinct CDR3 sequences; 65% to 75% were seen once. The sample comprised sorted CD4+, CD8+, or CD8+CD57+ T cells (not recorded which) from PBMCs. The receptor source for this set is a human donor in good health, serving as a control.

The chain is built from TRBV7-2 and TRBJ1-1; 8 positions agree with TRBD1. Per the germline V gene, CDR1 is SGHTA and CDR2 is FQGNSA. Unmatched junction bases numbered 11, after V lost 5 bases and J lost 9 bases. This CDR3 is built from 14 residues. DNA of the CDR3: TGTGCCAGCAGCCCGGCCCCAGGGGGCACGCAAGCTTTCTTT. Residues: CASSPAPGGTQAFF.

The CDR3 DNA reads as TGTGCCAGCAGTGAAGCGAAGACAGACACTGAAGCTTTCTTT. This gives the protein CASSEAKTDTEAFF. The chain combines TRBV2 with TRBJ1-6, with D possibly TRBD1 on 5 matching bases. The J call could be wrong; TRBJ1-1 is a better fit for the DNA end. Germline lookup yields CDR1 SNHLY and CDR2 FYNNEI. The CDR3 has 14 residues.

This clonotype was seen only a few times. J is TRBJ2-3 and V is TRBV29-1, with 7 bases aligning to TRBD2. The V gene's germline CDR1 is SQVTM and CDR2 ANQGSEA. Losses at the gene ends were 4 bases for V and 2 bases for J; bases not matched to a gene: 9. The CDR3 extends over 15 amino acids. CDR3 amino acids: CSVVSPSGTTDTQYF. DNA for the CDR3: TGCAGCGTTGTCTCCCCGAGCGGGACCACAGATACGCAGTATTTT.

The CDR3 sequence: CAISEAGQGRETQYF. The DNA of the CDR3 is TGTGCCATCAGTGAGGCGGGACAGGGGAGAGAGACCCAGTACTTC. The chain has TRBV10-3 and TRBJ2-5; 10 bases agree with TRBD1. Losses at the gene ends were 2 bases for V and 4 bases for J; bases not matched to a gene: 4. Germline loops: CDR1 ENHRY, CDR2 SYGVKD. There are 15 residues in the CDR3.

This clonotype was observed at least ten times. The rearrangement joins TRBV5-8 to TRBJ2-3; the D gene is possibly TRBD2 (6 bases). This CDR3 comprises 15 residues. The germline gives CDR1 SGHTS, CDR2 YDEGEE. The V and J ends lost 1 base and 1 base respectively, with 10 bases between them. This CDR3 reads CASSLRSSGTDTQYF. CDR3 sequence (DNA): TGTGCCAGCAGCTTGAGGTCTAGCGGCACAGATACGCAGTATTTT.

V usage is TRBV7-9 and J usage is TRBJ2-1; 10 nucleotides align to TRBD2. Germline trimming cut 3 bases from V and 7 bases from J; bases unmatched to any gene: 12. CDR1 and CDR2 from the germline V gene are SEHNR and FQNEAQ (reference sequence). This CDR3 region has 17 residues. The CDR3 region is CASSLGASAGGPNEQFF. In nucleotides, the CDR3 is TGTGCCAGCAGCTTGGGCGCATCAGCGGGGGGGCCTAATGAGCAGTTCTTC.

The chain employs TRBV20-1 and TRBJ2-5, with D hard to call. CDR3 length equals 15 residues. The V end was cut by 6 bases, the J end by 5 bases, with 22 bases between. Germline V CDR1 and CDR2: DFQATT, SNEGSKA (reference sequence). CDR3 in DNA: TGCAGTGCGTTCCGGATGTATGGCTACATGGAGACCCAGTACTTC. This sequence encodes CSAFRMYGYMETQYF.

Of note for this clonotype: Given a much more abundant clone one base away, this may be a read error. The chain is built from TRBV6-5 and TRBJ1-1; 9 bases are shared with TRBD1. V lost 6 bases, J lost 0 bases, and 8 bases stayed unmatched. CDR1 and CDR2 from the germline V gene are MNHEY and SVGAGI. CDR3 size: 16 residues. The CDR3 reads CASRMGQGILNTEAFF. DNA for the CDR3: TGTGCCAGCAGGATGGGACAGGGCATACTGAACACTGAAGCTTTCTTT.

This clonotype has ten or more counts. The rearrangement joins TRBV7-2 to TRBJ2-3, with D maybe TRBD1 (5 bases). The CDR3 is made up of 12 amino acids. From germline, CDR1 is SGHTA and CDR2 FQGNSA. The V gene lost 7 bases and the J gene lost 5 bases, with 10 bases spanning the gap. CDR3 in amino acids: CASNQGEDTQYF. CDR3 nucleotides: TGTGCCAGCAACCAGGGTGAAGATACGCAGTATTTT.

The V and J genes are TRBV7-2 and TRBJ2-1, with 10 bases aligning to TRBD1. V gave up 6 bases and J gave up 10 bases; unmatched junction bases: 12. CDR3 length equals 15 residues. Germline V CDR1 and CDR2: SGHTA, FQGNSA. This CDR3 is CASSQGTGVPYEQFF. Written as DNA, the CDR3 is TGTGCCAGCAGTCAAGGGACAGGGGTCCCCTACGAGCAGTTCTTC.

This clonotype appeared a few times. The chain has TRBV25-1 and TRBJ2-3; the match to TRBD2 covers 9 bases. The CDR3 covers 16 residues. V lost 5 bases and J lost 5; bases outside the gene matches: 11. The V gene's germline CDR1 is MGHDK and CDR2 SYGVNS. The CDR3 DNA is TGTGCCAGCAGTCTGGGCGGGAGGGCCAGCGGAGATACGCAGTATTTT. Its translation: CASSLGGRASGDTQYF.

A word on this clonotype: Compared with germline, one end of the junction differs, possibly owing to a read error. V usage is TRBV7-9 and J usage is TRBJ2-5; no reliable D call. Germline V gives CDR1 SEHNR, CDR2 FQNEAQ (reference sequence). The CDR3 sequence is 11 residues long. As DNA, the CDR3 is TGTGCTAGCAGCGTAGAGTGGACCCAGTATTTC. Translation: CASSVEWTQYF. Using reference TRBV7-9 and TRBJ2-5 for the parts outside the CDR3, the full variable domain is DTGVSQNPRHKITKRGQNVTFRCDPISEHNRLYWYRQTLGQGPEFLTYFQNEAQLEKSRLLSDRFSAERPKGSFSTLEIQRTEQGDSAMYLCASSVEWTQYFGPGTRLLVL.

Details on this clonotype: This clone may be a read error of a much larger clone one base away. The chain carries TRBV10-3 and TRBJ2-3, with TRBD1 matching 8 bases. Germline loops: CDR1 ENHRY, CDR2 SYGVKD. The V gene end was trimmed by 10 bases and the J gene end by 3 bases; junction bases not matched to a gene: 9. The CDR3 is 14 residues long. As DNA, the CDR3 is TGTGCCAGCAGGGGCAGGGGGCCGACAGATACGCAGTATTTT. It specifies CASRGRGPTDTQYF.